A single sample gave rise to the 9 T cell receptor beta chains below, sequenced in a study of blood T cell repertoires in COVID-19. Sequenced by immunoSEQ multiplex PCR; TCRdb stores in-frame clones only, minus some. The sample yields around 89,000 clones, roughly nine tenths seen once. Sequenced material: peripheral blood. The receptors shown here come from a man aged 50 to 60 with acute or convalescent COVID-19.

The chain couples TRBV7-2 to TRBJ2-5, with TRBD2 matching over 9 bases. This CDR3 has 14 residues. Germline CDR1 reads SGHTA; CDR2 reads FQGNSA. With V trimmed by 8 bases and J by 7 bases, 11 bases remained unmatched. CDR3: CASEGGGGRWTQYF. The CDR3 nucleotides are TGTGCCAGCGAGGGCGGGGGGGGCCGCTGGACCCAGTACTTC.

V usage is TRBV7-2 and J usage is TRBJ2-3, with 8 bases aligning to TRBD2. The germline gives CDR1 SGHTA, CDR2 FQGNSA. Germline trimming cut 2 bases from V and 2 bases from J; bases unmatched to any gene: 6. This CDR3 contains 16 residues. The CDR3 nucleotides read TGTGCCAGCAGCTTAAATAGCGGGGTCACCACAGATACGCAGTATTTT. Translated: CASSLNSGVTTDTQYF.

J is TRBJ1-1 and V is TRBV5-1; 7 bases map to TRBD1. The CDR3 runs 14 residues. Per the germline V gene, CDR1 is SGHRS and CDR2 is YFSETQ. With 2 bases clipped from V and 3 bases from J, the junction kept 4 bases outside the gene matches. The CDR3 loop reads CASSFQGGDTEAFF. For the CDR3, the DNA is TGCGCCAGCAGCTTTCAGGGGGGAGACACTGAAGCTTTCTTT.

This sequence joins TRBV7-9 and TRBJ1-4; 8 positions match TRBD1. The CDR3 spans 18 residues. Germline CDR1 SEHNR, CDR2 FQNEAQ (reference sequence). V trimming: 5 bases; J trimming: 7 bases; junction bases outside the gene matches: 18. CDR3 in amino acids: CASSPKLGQGETSEKLFF. Written as DNA, the CDR3 is TGTGCCAGCAGCCCGAAACTTGGACAGGGTGAGACATCTGAAAAACTGTTTTTT.

V usage is TRBV7-3 and J usage is TRBJ2-5; 9 bases agree with TRBD1. Trimming at V came to 6 bases and at J to 4 bases, leaving 9 bases not matched to a gene. The CDR3 consists of 15 residues. Germline CDR1 reads SGHTA; CDR2 reads FQGTGA. CDR3 residues: CASRPADRGGETQYF. CDR3 DNA: TGTGCCAGCAGGCCGGCGGACAGGGGAGGAGAGACCCAGTACTTC.

In its sample, this clone was seen once. The chain joins TRBV5-4 to TRBJ2-7, with 8 bases lining up with TRBD2. Trimming at V came to 4 bases and at J to 6 bases, leaving 15 bases not matched to a gene. There are 16 residues in the CDR3. Germline lookup yields CDR1 SGHNT and CDR2 YYREEE (reference sequence). DNA for the CDR3: TGTGCCAGCAGCCGCGGCGTTAGCGGGGATGGGGTCGAGCAGTACTTC. Protein: CASSRGVSGDGVEQYF.

The chain is built from TRBV10-3 and TRBJ2-3; D may be TRBD1 or TRBD2 (6 bases each). Trimming cost V 10 bases and J 1 base, with 18 bases left between them. Germline CDR1 ENHRY, CDR2 SYGVKD. The CDR3 is made up of 15 amino acids. In nucleotides, the CDR3 is TGTGCCACCAGGGGTTCTAGCGATGGCACAGATACGCAGTATTTT. This encodes CATRGSSDGTDTQYF.

The gene calls are TRBV20-1 and TRBJ1-1; no clear D. There are 13 residues in the CDR3. CDR1 is DFQATT and CDR2 is SNEGSKA in the germline V gene (reference sequence). Trimming cost V 3 bases and J 2 bases, with 10 bases left between them. CDR3 in amino acids: CSASRGPNTEAFF. CDR3 DNA: TGCAGTGCTAGTAGAGGCCCCAACACTGAAGCTTTCTTT.

The chain recombines TRBV7-3 with TRBJ2-3, with TRBD2 matching 8 bases. The CDR3 sequence is 15 residues long. Per germline, CDR1 SGHTA and CDR2 FQGTGA. The ends lost 4 bases at V and 4 bases at J; junction bases unmatched: 7. In DNA form, the CDR3 reads TGTGCCAGCAGCTCCGCACGCGGGGGGCCAGATACGCAGTATTTT. This encodes CASSSARGGPDTQYF.